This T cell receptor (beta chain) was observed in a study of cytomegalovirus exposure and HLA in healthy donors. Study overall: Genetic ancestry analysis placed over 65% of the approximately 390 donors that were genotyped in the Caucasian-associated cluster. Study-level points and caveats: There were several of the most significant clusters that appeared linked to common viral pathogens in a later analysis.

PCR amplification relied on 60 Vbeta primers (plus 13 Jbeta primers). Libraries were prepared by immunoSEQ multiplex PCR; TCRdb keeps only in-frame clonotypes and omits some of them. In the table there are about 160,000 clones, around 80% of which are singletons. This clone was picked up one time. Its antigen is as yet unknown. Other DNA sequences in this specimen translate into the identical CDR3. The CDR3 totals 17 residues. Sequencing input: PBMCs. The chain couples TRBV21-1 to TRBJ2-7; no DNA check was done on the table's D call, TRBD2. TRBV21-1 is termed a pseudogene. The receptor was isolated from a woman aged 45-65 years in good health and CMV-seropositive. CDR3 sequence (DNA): TGTGCCAGCAGCAATCGGCAGCGGGGGGGCCTTATAAACGAGCAGTACTTC. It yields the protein CASSNRQRGGLINEQYF.